Presented here are 28 T cell receptor beta chains from one specimen sequenced in a study of human T cells and chemical hapten exposure. TCRdb re-called the RACE reads through MiXCR, storing one row per CDR3 protein. The repertoire holds about 380,000 distinct CDR3 sequences, with roughly 4.8% as singletons. Specified time point: patch test 1, 2 weeks after DPC sensitization. The treatment: therapeutic diphenylcyclopropenone sensitization with weekly scalp DPC. Sequencing used whole blood, obtained in connection with sensitization to the hapten diphenylcyclopropenone (DPC). Every receptor here comes from a woman between 50 and 59 years old with alopecia areata. Some clones in this sample may be carry-over from other donors' samples.

This clonotype was seen only a few times. The V call is TRBV2, the J call TRBJ2-3; a possible D gene is TRBD1 (6 bases). V was shortened by 6 bases and J by 5 bases, with 15 bases between the two germline ends. CDR1 and CDR2 from the germline V gene are SNHLY and FYNNEI. The CDR3 is made up of 14 amino acids. In nucleotides, the CDR3 is TGTGCCAGCAGCCGATCTGGGGGCAAAGATACGCAGTATTTT. Its protein product is CASSRSGGKDTQYF. The full variable domain, its missing parts supplied by reference TRBV2 and TRBJ2-3, is EPEVTQTPSHQVTQMGQEVILRCVPISNHLYFYWYRQILGQKVEFLVSFYNNEISEKSEIFDDQFSVERPDGSNFTLKIRSTKLEDSAMYFCASSRSGGKDTQYFGPGTRLTVL.

The CDR3 DNA reads as TGTGCCAGCACTATAACAGGGGGCAATGGCTACACCTTC. It specifies CASTITGGNGYTF. This chain uses TRBV28 with TRBJ1-2; 9 nucleotides line up with TRBD1. CDR1 is MDHEN and CDR2 is SYDVKM in the germline V gene. The CDR3 length is 13 residues. V lost 7 bases, J lost 6 bases, and 6 bases stayed unmatched.

Notes on this clonotype: This may come from a read error, since a much larger clone is one base off. The V and J genes are TRBV4-1 and TRBJ1-1; D gene unclear. Germline V CDR1 and CDR2: MGHRA, YSYEKL. V was trimmed by 2 bases and J by 0 bases, leaving 10 bases between them. CDR3 size: 15 residues. The CDR3 DNA is TGCGCCAGCAGCCAAAAGGTGACGGTGAACACTGAAGCTTTCTTT. It is translated as CASSQKVTVNTEAFF.

This clonotype was picked up many times. The V call is TRBV25-1, the J call TRBJ2-1; tentative D call: TRBD1 (6 bases). The CDR3 is 14 amino acids. Per the germline V gene, CDR1 is MGHDK and CDR2 is SYGVNS. Between the trimmed V and J ends, which lost 0 bases and 10 bases, there was a span of 13 bases. Here the CDR3 reads CASSEYDRLGEQFF. The CDR3 DNA follows: TGTGCCAGCAGTGAATATGACAGGTTAGGAGAGCAGTTCTTC.

The V gene is TRBV2, the J gene TRBJ2-3, with D tentatively TRBD2 (5 bases). With 6 bases removed from V and 0 bases from J, the gap between germline ends came to 13 bases. CDR3 length: 15 amino acids. Germline values: CDR1 SNHLY, CDR2 FYNNEI. As DNA, the CDR3 is TGTGCCAGCAGGGTGGACTGGGGAAGCACAGATACGCAGTATTTT. Translation: CASRVDWGSTDTQYF. Using reference TRBV2 and TRBJ2-3 for the parts outside the CDR3, the full variable domain is EPEVTQTPSHQVTQMGQEVILRCVPISNHLYFYWYRQILGQKVEFLVSFYNNEISEKSEIFDDQFSVERPDGSNFTLKIRSTKLEDSAMYFCASRVDWGSTDTQYFGPGTRLTVL.

The rearrangement links TRBV10-3 to TRBJ1-3; D gene unclear. The germline V gene encodes CDR1 ENHRY and CDR2 SYGVKD. This CDR3 is 14 amino acids long. V was shortened by 5 bases and J by 0 bases, with 8 bases between the two germline ends. The chain's CDR3 is CAISHKTSGNTIYF. Here the CDR3 DNA reads TGTGCCATCAGTCACAAGACCTCTGGAAACACCATATATTTT.

This clonotype was recorded many times. This CDR3 is CASSKGGPQETQYF. CDR3 in DNA: TGTGCCAGCAGTAAGGGGGGACCTCAAGAGACCCAGTACTTC. The chain recombines TRBV7-3 with TRBJ2-5; D may be TRBD1 or TRBD2 (6 bases each). Germline V gene data show CDR1 as SGHTA and CDR2 as FQGTGA. V lost 6 bases, J lost 2 bases, and 13 bases lay in between. This CDR3 comprises 14 residues.

This clonotype was seen repeatedly, ten times or more. In nucleotides, the CDR3 is TGTGCCAGCAGTCCGGCAGGGGCTAATTCACCCCTCCACTTT. Its translation is CASSPAGANSPLHF. V is TRBV7-2 and J is TRBJ1-6, with D possibly TRBD1 on 6 matching bases. The germline V and J ends were trimmed by 6 bases and 6 bases, with 12 bases remaining between them. Germline-derived CDR1 and CDR2 are SGHTA and FQGNSA. CDR3 size: 14 residues.

Many counts were recorded for this clonotype. The rearrangement joins TRBV29-1 to TRBJ1-2, with D unclear. From germline, CDR1 is SQVTM and CDR2 ANQGSEA. This CDR3 is 14 amino acids long. The V gene lost 5 bases and the J gene lost 9 bases, with 22 bases spanning the gap. This chain's CDR3 is CSVLAASGYMRYTF. In nucleotides, the CDR3 is TGCAGCGTTCTAGCGGCTAGCGGGTATATGCGCTACACCTTC.

Many counts were recorded for this clonotype. The V gene is TRBV9, the J gene TRBJ2-3; 7 bases align to TRBD2. From germline, CDR1 is SGDLS and CDR2 YYNGEE. J was trimmed by 0 bases and V by 2 bases; bases with no gene match: 3. The CDR3 is made up of 15 amino acids. This CDR3 reads CASSVSGSSTDTQYF. CDR3 nucleotides: TGTGCCAGCAGCGTTAGCGGGTCGAGCACAGATACGCAGTATTTT.

Many counts were recorded for this clonotype. The J gene is TRBJ1-2, the V gene TRBV29-1; perhaps TRBD1 as D (6 bases). Germline lookup yields CDR1 SQVTM and CDR2 ANQGSEA. V was trimmed by 7 bases and J by 2 bases, leaving 14 bases between them. This CDR3 spans 13 amino acids. The CDR3: CSAWGGQNYGYTF. As DNA, the CDR3 is TGCAGCGCGTGGGGTGGACAGAACTATGGCTACACCTTC.

This clonotype was observed a single time. A much larger clone differs from this one at a single base, so this may be a read error. V and J are TRBV7-6 and TRBJ2-2; D gene unclear. The CDR3 extends over 13 amino acids. The germline gives CDR1 SGHVS, CDR2 FNYEAQ. CDR3 in DNA: TGTGCCAGCAGCTTATTCCGGACCGTGGAGCTGTTTTTT. This encodes CASSLFRTVELFF.

Many counts were recorded for this clonotype. J is TRBJ1-2 and V is TRBV7-8; weak D call: TRBD1 (6 bases). The CDR3 covers 15 residues. Per the germline V gene, CDR1 is SGHVS and CDR2 is FQNEAQ. Trimming took 5 bases from V and 0 from J, leaving 13 bases between them. CDR3 DNA sequence: TGTGCCAGCAGCGCTTACAGGGTAGCTAACTATGGCTACACCTTC. This translates into CASSAYRVANYGYTF.

This clonotype was seen repeatedly, ten times or more. This rearrangement joins TRBV6-2 or TRBV6-3 to TRBJ2-2; tentative D call: TRBD2 (5 bases). CDR3 length equals 13 residues. CDR1 MNHEY and CDR2 SVGEGT come from the germline V gene. V was pared by 5 bases and J by 5 bases, with 9 bases between. The DNA of the CDR3 is TGTGCCAGCAGTACGGACTTTACCGGGGAGCTGTTTTTT. Translation: CASSTDFTGELFF.

On this clonotype itself: An end of the junction does not agree with germline; a read error may underlie this. The V gene is TRBV24-1, the J gene TRBJ2-5, with unresolved D. The CDR3 consists of 12 residues. The germline V gene has CDR1 KGHDR and CDR2 SFDVKD. DNA of the CDR3: TGTGTCACCAGTGCCCCGGAGGAGACCCAGTACTTC. Its protein is CVTSAPEETQYF.

The chain links TRBV5-1 to TRBJ1-5, with a tentative D call TRBD1 (5 bases). V gave up 1 base and J gave up 3 bases, with 11 bases separating them. The V gene's germline CDR1 is SGHRS and CDR2 YFSETQ. The CDR3 loop spans 15 amino acids. As DNA, the CDR3 is TGCGCCAGCAGCTTGACCGGGGCCAACAATCAGCCCCAGCATTTT. Translation gives CASSLTGANNQPQHF.

This chain uses TRBV20-1 with TRBJ2-7, with 10 bases identical to TRBD2. The germline gives CDR1 DFQATT, CDR2 SNEGSKA (reference sequence). The CDR3 loop spans 14 amino acids. The V gene end was trimmed by 2 bases and the J gene end by 2 bases; junction bases not matched to a gene: 3. The CDR3: CSARKLAGAYEQYF. The CDR3 nucleotides read TGCAGTGCTAGAAAGCTAGCGGGGGCCTACGAGCAGTACTTC.

The chain recombines TRBV30 with TRBJ2-5, with 9 bases identical to TRBD1. Germline V gene data show CDR1 as GTSNPN and CDR2 as SVGIG (reference sequence). The CDR3 covers 16 residues. After removal of 0 bases from V and 5 bases from J, the junction contained 10 bases not matched to a gene. The CDR3 reads CAWSVTPGQGIETQYF. The CDR3 DNA sequence: TGTGCCTGGAGTGTAACGCCTGGACAGGGGATCGAGACCCAGTACTTC.

This clonotype has just a few counts. The CDR3 loop reads CAISISRGSTDTQYF. The DNA for the CDR3 is TGTGCCATCAGTATCTCCAGGGGGAGCACAGATACGCAGTATTTT. J is TRBJ2-3 and V is TRBV10-3; the match to TRBD1 covers 7 bases. This CDR3 is 15 amino acids long. The V gene end was trimmed by 5 bases and the J gene end by 0 bases; junction bases not matched to a gene: 5. CDR1 and CDR2 (germline): ENHRY, SYGVKD.

This clonotype was picked up a small number of times. The J gene is TRBJ2-3, the V gene TRBV13, with 11 nucleotides matching TRBD2. The CDR3 sequence is 16 residues long. Germline values: CDR1 PRHDT, CDR2 FYEKMQ (reference sequence). V trimming: 5 bases; J trimming: 4 bases; junction bases outside the gene matches: 8. In DNA form, the CDR3 reads TGTGCCAGCAGCCTACTAGCGGGAGAAGTGGCAGATACGCAGTATTTT. It translates to CASSLLAGEVADTQYF.

This clonotype has more than one count but fewer than ten. The V and J genes are TRBV4-2 and TRBJ2-6, with D possibly matching TRBD1 (6 bases). Trimming took 0 bases from V and 2 from J, leaving 11 bases between them. From germline, CDR1 is LGHNA and CDR2 YNFKEQ. The CDR3 spans 17 residues. The chain's CDR3 is CASSQDLRTAGANVLTF. In DNA, the CDR3 is TGTGCCAGCAGCCAAGATCTGAGGACAGCTGGGGCCAACGTCCTGACTTTC.

At least ten counts were recorded for this clonotype. The chain combines TRBV7-7 with TRBJ2-2, with D unclear. The CDR3 consists of 14 residues. V dropped 2 bases and J dropped 4 bases, with 8 bases sitting between them. CDR1 is SSHAT, CDR2 FNYEAQ, per germline (reference sequence). In nucleotides, the CDR3 is TGTGCCAGCAGCTTATCGACGGTCACCGGGGAGCTGTTTTTT. Translated: CASSLSTVTGELFF.

The table lists this clonotype with a few counts. The chain is built from TRBV27 and TRBJ2-7; TRBD1 might be the D (6 bases). Germline V gene lookup returns CDR1 MNHEY and CDR2 SMNVEV (reference sequence). V lost 7 bases and J 6 bases, leaving 16 bases between the germline ends. The CDR3 totals 13 residues. The CDR3 region has the DNA TGTGCCAGCAAGAACAGGGATGGACCCGAGCAGTACTTC. Amino acids: CASKNRDGPEQYF.

This clonotype was detected ten times or more. DNA for the CDR3: TGCAGTGCCATGTATGGAGATACGCAGTATTTT. This encodes CSAMYGDTQYF. The chain links TRBV20-1 to TRBJ2-3; D uncertain. CDR1 and CDR2 from the germline V gene are DFQATT and SNEGSKA (reference sequence). The CDR3 spans 11 residues. V lost 6 bases and J lost 5, with 9 bases in between.

This clonotype was detected many times. The genes are TRBV4-3 and TRBJ2-3; D unresolved. Germline values: CDR1 LGHNA, CDR2 YSLEER. V lost 0 bases and J 0 bases, leaving 7 bases between the germline ends. The length of the CDR3 is 15 residues. Here the CDR3 reads CASSQDPRSTDTQYF. DNA for the CDR3: TGCGCCAGCAGCCAAGATCCCAGGAGCACAGATACGCAGTATTTT.

This clonotype has ten or more counts. This rearrangement joins TRBV7-6 to TRBJ2-3; TRBD2 aligns across 11 bases. V was pared by 3 bases and J by 1 base, with 0 bases of the junction left unmatched. The CDR3 loop spans 15 amino acids. CDR1 and CDR2 (germline): SGHVS, FNYEAQ. The DNA of the CDR3 is TGTGCCAGCAGCTTGACTAGCGGGGGCACAGATACGCAGTATTTT. This encodes CASSLTSGGTDTQYF.

This clonotype was found many times. The chain combines TRBV12-3 or TRBV12-4 with TRBJ2-3; TRBD1 matches at 7 bases. V lost 7 bases to trimming and J lost 2 bases; unmatched junction nucleotides: 6. CDR3 size: 14 residues. As DNA, the CDR3 is TGTGCCAGCACCGACAGGGCTTACACAGATACGCAGTATTTT. Its translation is CASTDRAYTDTQYF.

This clonotype was observed many times. The chain employs TRBV15 and TRBJ1-5, with D maybe TRBD1 (5 bases). The length of the CDR3 is 14 residues. V gave up 0 bases and J gave up 5 bases, with 8 bases separating them. The germline V gene encodes CDR1 LNHNV and CDR2 YYDKDF (reference sequence). The CDR3 reads CATSRDGGDQPQHF. In nucleotides, the CDR3 is TGTGCCACCAGCAGAGATGGAGGGGATCAGCCCCAGCATTTT.